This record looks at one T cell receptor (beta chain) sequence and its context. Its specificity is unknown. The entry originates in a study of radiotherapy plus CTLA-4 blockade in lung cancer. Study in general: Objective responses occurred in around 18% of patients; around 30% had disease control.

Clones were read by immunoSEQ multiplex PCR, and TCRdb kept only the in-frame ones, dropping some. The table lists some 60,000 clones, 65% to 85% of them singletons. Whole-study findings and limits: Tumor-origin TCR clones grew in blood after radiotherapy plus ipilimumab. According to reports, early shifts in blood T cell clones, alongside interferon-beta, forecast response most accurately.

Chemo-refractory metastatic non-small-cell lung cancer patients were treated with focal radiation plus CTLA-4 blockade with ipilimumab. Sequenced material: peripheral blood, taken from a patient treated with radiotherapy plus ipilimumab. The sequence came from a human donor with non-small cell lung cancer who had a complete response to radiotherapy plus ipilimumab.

The DNA for the CDR3 is TGTGCCAGCAGCTTAGAAGGGGTTGGGGAGCTGTTTTTT. Encoded protein: CASSLEGVGELFF. This rearrangement joins TRBV11-2 to TRBJ2-2; the D gene is possibly TRBD1 (5 bases). The CDR3 loop spans 13 amino acids. The germline V and J ends were trimmed by 0 bases and 8 bases, with 7 bases remaining between them. CDR1 SGHAT and CDR2 FQNNGV come from the germline V gene. Complete variable domain (other parts from reference TRBV11-2 and TRBJ2-2): EAGVAQSPRYKIIEKRQSVAFWCNPISGHATLYWYQQILGQGPKLLIQFQNNGVVDDSQLPKDRFSAERLKGVDSTLKIQPAKLEDSAVYLCASSLEGVGELFFGEGSRLTVL.